Shown below are 17 T cell receptor beta chains from a single sample sequenced in a study of cytomegalovirus exposure and HLA in healthy donors. The PCR used 60 Vbeta and 13 Jbeta primers. TCRdb keeps only in-frame clones here, not all; method: immunoSEQ multiplex PCR. The profile shows some 170,000 clones, roughly 87% of them singletons. The sample comprised PBMCs. The origin of the receptors is a woman in her 30s in good health and CMV-seronegative.

The count of this clone is one. The gene calls are TRBV5-4 and TRBJ2-1, with TRBD2 identical over 7 bases. The CDR3 spans 15 residues. The V and J ends lost 0 bases and 0 bases, in that order; junction bases with no gene match: 0. Germline V gene data show CDR1 as SGHNT and CDR2 as YYREEE (reference sequence). This CDR3 reads CASSLGTSSYNEQFF. For the CDR3, the DNA is TGTGCCAGCAGCTTGGGGACTAGCTCCTACAATGAGCAGTTCTTC.

The chain uses TRBV7-2 and TRBJ2-3; 11 bases are shared with TRBD2. The CDR3 consists of 16 residues. The junction had 5 bases not matched to a gene; V was cut back by 4 bases and J by 2 bases. Looked up from germline, CDR1 is SGHTA and CDR2 is FQGNSA. The CDR3 region has the DNA TGTGCCAGCAGCTCCGGGACTAGCGGAAACACAGATACGCAGTATTTT. Translated: CASSSGTSGNTDTQYF. Supplemented by reference TRBV7-2 and TRBJ2-3, the full variable domain reads GAGVSQSPSNKVTEKGKDVELRCDPISGHTALYWYRQSLGQGLEFLIYFQGNSAPDKSGLPSDRFSAERTGGSVSTLTIQRTQQEDSAVYLCASSSGTSGNTDTQYFGPGTRLTVL.

V is TRBV2 and J is TRBJ2-5, with D perhaps matching TRBD2 (6 bases). The closer fit of TRBJ2-7 to the DNA end suggests the J call may be wrong. The CDR3 runs to 15 residues. Germline-derived CDR1 and CDR2 are SNHLY and FYNNEI. This CDR3 reads CASTDQGGGPYEQYF. The CDR3 bases are TGTGCCAGCACCGATCAGGGAGGAGGACCCTACGAGCAGTACTTC.

The chain has TRBV25-1 and TRBJ2-2, with D tentatively TRBD1 (7 bases). The germline V and J ends were trimmed by 1 base and 7 bases, with 16 bases remaining between them. Germline-derived CDR1 and CDR2 are MGHDK and SYGVNS. This CDR3 spans 16 amino acids. CDR3 region: CASSEFGGGKDGELFF. CDR3 DNA sequence: TGTGCCAGCAGTGAATTCGGAGGGGGCAAGGACGGGGAGCTGTTTTTT.

The gene calls are TRBV27 and TRBJ1-5; weak D call: TRBD1 (5 bases). Looked up from germline, CDR1 is MNHEY and CDR2 is SMNVEV (reference sequence). This CDR3 contains 14 residues. The V end lost 4 bases, the J end lost 4 bases, and 11 bases lay between the germline ends. For the CDR3, the DNA is TGTGCCAGCAGTTGGATGGGGGGGAATCAGCCCCAGCATTTT. Its translation is CASSWMGGNQPQHF.

This clone has just one count. V is TRBV5-1 and J is TRBJ2-1; TRBD1 is a possible D gene (6 bases). Germline lookup yields CDR1 SGHRS and CDR2 YFSETQ. The length of the CDR3 is 15 residues. Trimming stripped 5 bases from V and 0 bases from J, with 12 bases between. DNA for the CDR3: TGCGCCAGCAGGCAGACAGGCAGCTCCTACAATGAGCAGTTCTTC. Its protein is CASRQTGSSYNEQFF. Complete variable domain (other parts from reference TRBV5-1 and TRBJ2-1): KAGVTQTPRYLIKTRGQQVTLSCSPISGHRSVSWYQQTPGQGLQFLFEYFSETQRNKGNFPGRFSGRQFSNSRSEMNVSTLELGDSALYLCASRQTGSSYNEQFFGPGTRLTVL.

This sequence joins TRBV6-6 and TRBJ1-2; D remains unclear. V dropped 2 bases and J dropped 1 base, with 8 bases sitting between them. The germline V gene has CDR1 MNHNY and CDR2 SVGAGI (reference sequence). This CDR3 has 14 amino acids. This CDR3 is CASSYETSNYGYTF. Written as DNA, the CDR3 is TGTGCCAGCAGTTACGAGACAAGTAACTATGGCTACACCTTC.

DNA for the CDR3: TGCGCCAGCAGCTTGGCCGGTACCTACGAGCAGTACTTC. This codes for CASSLAGTYEQYF. This chain connects TRBV5-1 to TRBJ2-7; D not certain. The CDR3 consists of 13 residues. The ends were cut back, 0 bases at V and 2 bases at J, with 6 bases in the middle. Germline CDR1 and CDR2: SGHRS and YFSETQ. Filled out from reference TRBV5-1 and TRBJ2-7, the complete variable domain reads KAGVTQTPRYLIKTRGQQVTLSCSPISGHRSVSWYQQTPGQGLQFLFEYFSETQRNKGNFPGRFSGRQFSNSRSEMNVSTLELGDSALYLCASSLAGTYEQYFGPGTRLTVT.

This chain links TRBV7-9 with TRBJ1-4; D ambiguous. CDR3 length: 17 amino acids. V was pared by 4 bases and J by 0 bases, with 15 bases between. The germline V gene has CDR1 SEHNR and CDR2 FQNEAQ (reference sequence). Written as DNA, the CDR3 is TGTGCCAGCAGCTCGTCACGGGGTCGGGCAACTAATGAAAAACTGTTTTTT. Protein product: CASSSSRGRATNEKLFF.

This clone was seen only a few times. The rearrangement joins TRBV6-1 to TRBJ1-1, with TRBD1 identical over 9 bases. Looked up from germline, CDR1 is MNHNS and CDR2 is SASEGT. V lost 6 bases and J lost 0; bases outside the gene matches: 5. This CDR3 is 15 amino acids long. CDR3 region: CASRGRTGVNTEAFF. For the CDR3, the DNA is TGTGCCAGCAGGGGGAGGACAGGGGTGAACACTGAAGCTTTCTTT.

The chain uses TRBV9 and TRBJ2-7; perhaps TRBD2 as D (6 bases). This CDR3 region has 14 residues. CDR1 is SGDLS and CDR2 is YYNGEE in the germline V gene. Trimming left V 2 bases short and J 1 base short, with 10 bases between. The CDR3 loop is CASSVGTQSYEQYF. The CDR3 bases are TGTGCCAGCAGCGTGGGGACTCAGTCCTACGAGCAGTACTTC. Combining the CDR3 with reference TRBV9 and TRBJ2-7 gives the whole variable domain DSGVTQTPKHLITATGQRVTLRCSPRSGDLSVYWYQQSLDQGLQFLIQYYNGEERAKGNILERFSAQQFPDLHSELNLSSLELGDSALYFCASSVGTQSYEQYFGPGTRLTVT.

The chain couples TRBV27 to TRBJ2-1; 8 nucleotides match TRBD2. CDR1 and CDR2 (germline): MNHEY, SMNVEV (reference sequence). Trimming removed 0 bases from V and 4 bases from J; junction bases left unmatched: 14. This CDR3 comprises 19 residues. CDR3 DNA sequence: TGTGCCAGCAGTTTATCGCCCAAAGTAGGCGGGACTAGATACAATGAGCAGTTCTTC. The encoded protein is CASSLSPKVGGTRYNEQFF.

This clone was counted a single time. V gene TRBV7-2 combines with J gene TRBJ1-2, with D possibly matching TRBD1 (5 bases). V lost 1 base and J lost 7, with 22 bases in between. The CDR3 runs 17 residues. Germline assignment: CDR1 SGHTA and CDR2 FQGNSA. The CDR3: CASSLVISGGERAGYTF. Here the CDR3 DNA reads TGTGCCAGCAGCTTAGTTATCTCGGGAGGGGAAAGGGCTGGCTACACCTTC.

The chain joins TRBV27 to TRBJ2-1, with 9 bases lining up with TRBD1. Germline values: CDR1 MNHEY, CDR2 SMNVEV (reference sequence). The CDR3 loop spans 15 amino acids. The junction had 3 bases not matched to a gene; V was cut back by 1 base and J by 5 bases. CDR3 region: CASSLWDRAHNEQFF. The CDR3 nucleotides are TGTGCCAGCAGTTTATGGGACAGGGCTCACAATGAGCAGTTCTTC.

The V gene is TRBV4-3, the J gene TRBJ1-1; the match to TRBD1 covers 10 bases. Looked up from germline, CDR1 is LGHNA and CDR2 is YSLEER. There are 14 residues in the CDR3. V lost 0 bases and J lost 11; bases outside the gene matches: 6. CDR3 bases: TGCGCCAGCAGCCAAGATCGGACAGGGGGAAATGCTTTCTTT. Protein: CASSQDRTGGNAFF.

As for this clone: One end of the junction varies from germline; a read error may be responsible. This CDR3 is CASSLEPLPYFSSNEQFF. Written as DNA, the CDR3 is TGTGCCAGCAGCTTAGAACCGTTACCCTACTTCTCCTCCAATGAGCAGTTCTTC. This chain links TRBV11-2 with TRBJ2-1; D gene unclear. Germline V lookup: CDR1 SGHAT, CDR2 FQNNGV. CDR3 length equals 18 residues.

This rearrangement joins TRBV4-3 to TRBJ2-3; 11 bases align to TRBD2. After removal of 5 bases from V and 5 bases from J, the junction contained 15 bases not matched to a gene. This CDR3 has 18 amino acids. CDR1 LGHNA and CDR2 YSLEER come from the germline V gene. The CDR3 DNA follows: TGCGCCAGCAGCTCCACCGAGGGTAGCGGGGGGGCTAAAGATACGCAGTATTTT. Translating gives CASSSTEGSGGAKDTQYF.